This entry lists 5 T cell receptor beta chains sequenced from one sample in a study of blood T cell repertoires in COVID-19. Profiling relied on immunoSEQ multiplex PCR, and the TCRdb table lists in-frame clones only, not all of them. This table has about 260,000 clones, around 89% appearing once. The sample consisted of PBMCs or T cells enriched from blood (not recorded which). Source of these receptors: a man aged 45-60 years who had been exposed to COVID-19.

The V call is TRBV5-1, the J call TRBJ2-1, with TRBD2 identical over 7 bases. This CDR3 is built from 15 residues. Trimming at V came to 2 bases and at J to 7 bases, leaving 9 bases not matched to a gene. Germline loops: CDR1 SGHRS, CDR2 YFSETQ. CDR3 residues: CASSFLAGVGNEQFF. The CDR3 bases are TGCGCCAGCAGCTTCCTGGCGGGAGTCGGGAATGAGCAGTTCTTC.

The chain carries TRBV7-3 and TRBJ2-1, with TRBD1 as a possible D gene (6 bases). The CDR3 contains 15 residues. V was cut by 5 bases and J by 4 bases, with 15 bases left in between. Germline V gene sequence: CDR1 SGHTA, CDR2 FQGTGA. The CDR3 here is CASSPGQLDYNEQFF. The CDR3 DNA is TGTGCCAGCAGCCCTGGACAGTTGGATTACAATGAGCAGTTCTTC.

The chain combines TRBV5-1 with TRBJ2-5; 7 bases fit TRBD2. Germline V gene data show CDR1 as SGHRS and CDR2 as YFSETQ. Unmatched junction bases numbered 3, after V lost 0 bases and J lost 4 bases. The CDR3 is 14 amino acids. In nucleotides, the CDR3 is TGCGCCAGCAGCTTGGCTGGGGGGGGAGAGACCCAGTACTTC. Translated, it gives CASSLAGGGETQYF.

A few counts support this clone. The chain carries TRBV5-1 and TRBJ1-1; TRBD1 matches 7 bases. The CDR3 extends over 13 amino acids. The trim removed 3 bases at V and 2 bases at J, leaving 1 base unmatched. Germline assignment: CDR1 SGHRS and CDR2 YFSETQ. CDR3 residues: CASSWDSNTEAFF. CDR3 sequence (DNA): TGCGCCAGCAGCTGGGACAGCAACACTGAAGCTTTCTTT.

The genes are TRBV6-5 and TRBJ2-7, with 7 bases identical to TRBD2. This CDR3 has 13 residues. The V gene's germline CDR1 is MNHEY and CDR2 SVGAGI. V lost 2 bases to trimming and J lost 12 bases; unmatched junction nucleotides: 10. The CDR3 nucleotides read TGTGCCAGCAGTTACAGCGGGGAAAGCACTTTGTACTTC. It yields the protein CASSYSGESTLYF.